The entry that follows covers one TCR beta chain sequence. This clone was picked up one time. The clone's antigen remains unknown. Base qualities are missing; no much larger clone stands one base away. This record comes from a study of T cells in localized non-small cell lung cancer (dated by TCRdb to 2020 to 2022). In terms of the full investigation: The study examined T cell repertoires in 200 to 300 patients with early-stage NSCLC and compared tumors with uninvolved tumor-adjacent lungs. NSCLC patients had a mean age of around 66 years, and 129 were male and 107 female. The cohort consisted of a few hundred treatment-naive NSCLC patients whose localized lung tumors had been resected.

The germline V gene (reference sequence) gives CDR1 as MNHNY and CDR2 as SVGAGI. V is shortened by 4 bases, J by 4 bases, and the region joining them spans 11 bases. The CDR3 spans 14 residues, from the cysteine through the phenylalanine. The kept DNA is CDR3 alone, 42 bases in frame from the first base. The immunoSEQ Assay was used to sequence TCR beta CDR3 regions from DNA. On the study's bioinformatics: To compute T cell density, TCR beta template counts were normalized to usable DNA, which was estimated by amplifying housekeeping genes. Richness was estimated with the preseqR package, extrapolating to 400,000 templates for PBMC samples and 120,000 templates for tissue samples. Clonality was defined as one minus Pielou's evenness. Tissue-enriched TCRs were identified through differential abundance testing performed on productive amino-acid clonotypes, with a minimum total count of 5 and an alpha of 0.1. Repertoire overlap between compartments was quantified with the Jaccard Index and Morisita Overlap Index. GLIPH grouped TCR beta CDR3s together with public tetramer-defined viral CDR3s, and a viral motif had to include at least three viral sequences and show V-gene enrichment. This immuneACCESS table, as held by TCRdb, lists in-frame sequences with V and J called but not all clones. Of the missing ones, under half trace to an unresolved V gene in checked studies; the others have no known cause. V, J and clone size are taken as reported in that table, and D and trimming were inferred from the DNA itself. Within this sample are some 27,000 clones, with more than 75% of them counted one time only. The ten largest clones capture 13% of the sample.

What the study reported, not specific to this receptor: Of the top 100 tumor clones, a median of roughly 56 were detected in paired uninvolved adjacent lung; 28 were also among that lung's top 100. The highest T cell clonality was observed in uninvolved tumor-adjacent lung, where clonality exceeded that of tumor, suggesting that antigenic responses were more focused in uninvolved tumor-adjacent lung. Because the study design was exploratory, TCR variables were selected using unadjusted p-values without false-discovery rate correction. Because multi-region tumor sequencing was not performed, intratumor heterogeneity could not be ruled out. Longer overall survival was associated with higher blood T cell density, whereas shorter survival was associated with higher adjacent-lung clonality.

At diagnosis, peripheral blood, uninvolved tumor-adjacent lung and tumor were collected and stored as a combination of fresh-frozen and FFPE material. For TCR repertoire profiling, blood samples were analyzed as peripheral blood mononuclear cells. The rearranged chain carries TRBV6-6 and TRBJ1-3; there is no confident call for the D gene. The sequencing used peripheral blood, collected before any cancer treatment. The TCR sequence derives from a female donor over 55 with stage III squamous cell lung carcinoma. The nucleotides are TGTGCCAGCAGTTCCGGCAGTTCGGGAAACACCATATATTTT. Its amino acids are CASSSGSSGNTIYF.